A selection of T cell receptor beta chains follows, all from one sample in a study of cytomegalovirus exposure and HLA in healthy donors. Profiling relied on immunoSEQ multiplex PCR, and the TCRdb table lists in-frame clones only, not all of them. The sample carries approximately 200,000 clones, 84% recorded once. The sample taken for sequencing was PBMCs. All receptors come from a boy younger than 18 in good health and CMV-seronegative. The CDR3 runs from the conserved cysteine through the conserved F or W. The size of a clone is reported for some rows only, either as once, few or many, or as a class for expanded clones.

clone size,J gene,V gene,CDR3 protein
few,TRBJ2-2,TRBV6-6,CAEGLAGGNTGELFF
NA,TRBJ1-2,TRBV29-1,CSVRGVIKEANYGYTF
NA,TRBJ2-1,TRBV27,CASSLQISGTTSTTSYNEQFF
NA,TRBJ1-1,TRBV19,CASSPQQGGTEAFF
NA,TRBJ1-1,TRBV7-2,CASSLVRGMNTEAFF
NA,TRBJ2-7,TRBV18,CASSLVTRLDGAYEQYF
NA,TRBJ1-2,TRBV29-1,CSVNSNYGYTF
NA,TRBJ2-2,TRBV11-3,CASRPSRDTGELFF
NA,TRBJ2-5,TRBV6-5,CASSTLTSGQETQYF
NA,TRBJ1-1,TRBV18,CASSRQHRRDSTNTEAFF
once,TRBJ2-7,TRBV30,CAWSVHSSGGFTYEQYF
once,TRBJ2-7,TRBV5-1,CASSFVALQEQYF